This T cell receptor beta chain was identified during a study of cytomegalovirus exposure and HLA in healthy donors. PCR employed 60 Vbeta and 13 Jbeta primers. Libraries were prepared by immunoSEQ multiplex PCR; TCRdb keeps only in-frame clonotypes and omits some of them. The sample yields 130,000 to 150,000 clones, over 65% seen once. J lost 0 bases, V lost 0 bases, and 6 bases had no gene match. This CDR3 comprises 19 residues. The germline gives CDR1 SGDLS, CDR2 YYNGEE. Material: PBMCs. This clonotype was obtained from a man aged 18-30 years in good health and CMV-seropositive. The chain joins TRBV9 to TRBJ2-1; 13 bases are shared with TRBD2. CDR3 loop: CASSVGLRTSGSSYNEQFF. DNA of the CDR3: TGTGCCAGCAGCGTAGGCCTCAGGACTAGCGGGAGCTCCTACAATGAGCAGTTCTTC.